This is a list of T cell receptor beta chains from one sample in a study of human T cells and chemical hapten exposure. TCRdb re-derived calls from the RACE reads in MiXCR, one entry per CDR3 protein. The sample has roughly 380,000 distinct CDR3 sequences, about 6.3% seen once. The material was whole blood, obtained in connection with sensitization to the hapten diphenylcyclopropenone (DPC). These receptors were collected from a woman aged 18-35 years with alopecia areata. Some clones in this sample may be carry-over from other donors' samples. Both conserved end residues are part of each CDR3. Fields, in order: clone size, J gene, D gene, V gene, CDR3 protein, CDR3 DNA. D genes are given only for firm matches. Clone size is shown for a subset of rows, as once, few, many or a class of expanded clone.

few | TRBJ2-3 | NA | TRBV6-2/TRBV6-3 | CASSSRQVSTDTQYF | TGTGCCAGCAGTTCAAGACAGGTATCCACAGATACGCAGTATTTT
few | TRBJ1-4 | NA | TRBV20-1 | CSAQAQLNEKLFF | TGCAGTGCCCAAGCACAGCTTAATGAAAAACTGTTTTTT
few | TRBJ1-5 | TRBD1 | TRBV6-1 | CASSVWTGGARSNQPQHF | TGTGCCAGCAGTGTGTGGACAGGGGGCGCGAGAAGCAATCAGCCCCAGCATTTT
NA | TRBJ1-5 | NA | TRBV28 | CASRGEQPQHF | TGTGCCAGCAGGGGTGAGCAGCCCCAGCATTTT
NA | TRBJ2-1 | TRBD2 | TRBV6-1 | CASSPRGTSGDVGLRGNEQFF | TGTGCCAGCAGTCCGAGAGGGACTAGCGGGGATGTTGGTCTAAGGGGCAATGAGCAGTTCTTC
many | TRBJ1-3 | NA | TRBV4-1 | CASSLTVGGNTIYF | TGCGCCAGCAGCCTGACAGTTGGAGGAAACACCATATATTTT
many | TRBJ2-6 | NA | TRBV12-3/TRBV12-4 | CASSLVRDSGANVLTF | TGTGCCAGCAGTTTAGTCAGGGACTCTGGGGCCAACGTCCTGACTTTC
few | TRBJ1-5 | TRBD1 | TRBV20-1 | CSATRGQGNQPQHF | TGCAGTGCCACAAGAGGACAGGGCAATCAGCCCCAGCATTTT
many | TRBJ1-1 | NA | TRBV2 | CASRLGQGFTEAFF | TGTGCCAGCAGGTTAGGGCAGGGGTTCACTGAAGCTTTCTTT
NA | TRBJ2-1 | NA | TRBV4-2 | CASSQDGRAGSYNEQFF | TGTGCCAGCAGCCAAGATGGCCGGGCAGGGTCCTACAATGAGCAGTTCTTC
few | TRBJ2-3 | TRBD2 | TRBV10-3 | CAIMDSGGPGFTDTQYF | TGTGCCATCATGGATAGCGGGGGACCTGGCTTCACAGATACGCAGTATTTT
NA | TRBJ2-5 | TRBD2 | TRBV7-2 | CASSIRSSGGAEETQYF | TGTGCCAGCAGCATCCGATCTAGCGGGGGGGCCGAGGAGACCCAGTACTTC
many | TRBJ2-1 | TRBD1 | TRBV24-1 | CATSDADRAGYNEQFF | TGTGCCACCAGTGATGCTGACAGGGCAGGTTACAATGAGCAGTTCTTC
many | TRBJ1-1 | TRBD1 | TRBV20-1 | CSAAQGANTEAFF | TGCAGTGCCGCACAGGGGGCGAACACTGAAGCTTTCTTT
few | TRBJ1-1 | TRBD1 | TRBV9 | CASSVDLVTGGSEAFF | TGTGCCAGCAGCGTAGATCTTGTGACAGGGGGTTCTGAAGCTTTCTTT
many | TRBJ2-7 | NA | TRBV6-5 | CASGSGWEQYF | TGTGCCAGCGGAAGCGGGTGGGAGCAGTACTTC
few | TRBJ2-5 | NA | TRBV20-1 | CSAPNPAAEETQYF | TGCAGTGCGCCTAATCCGGCAGCTGAAGAGACCCAGTACTTC
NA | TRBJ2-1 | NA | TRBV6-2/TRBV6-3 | CASSLPARENEQFF | TGTGCCAGCAGCCTCCCGGCACGGGAAAATGAGCAGTTCTTC
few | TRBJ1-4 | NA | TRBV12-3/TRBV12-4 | CATSGLPDEKLFF | TGTGCCACCTCAGGCCTTCCCGACGAAAAACTGTTTTTT
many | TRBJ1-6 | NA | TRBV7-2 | CASSLASVNNSPLHF | TGTGCCAGCAGCTTAGCGTCGGTGAATAATTCACCCCTCCACTTT
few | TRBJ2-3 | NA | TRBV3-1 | CASSQDGTGRDTQYF | TGTGCCAGCAGCCAAGATGGGACCGGGCGAGATACGCAGTATTTT
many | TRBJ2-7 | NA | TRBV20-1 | CSARGPRGVDEQYF | TGCAGTGCTAGGGGGCCCAGGGGGGTTGACGAGCAGTACTTC
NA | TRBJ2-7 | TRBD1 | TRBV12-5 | CASGFRPGQGGYEQYF | TGTGCTAGTGGTTTCCGGCCGGGACAGGGTGGATACGAGCAGTACTTC
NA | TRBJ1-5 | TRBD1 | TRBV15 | CATSPDRAFYSNQPQHF | TGTGCCACCAGCCCGGACAGGGCTTTTTATAGCAATCAGCCCCAGCATTTT
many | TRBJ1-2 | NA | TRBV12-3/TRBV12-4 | CASRGTFGYTF | TGTGCCAGCAGGGGGACGTTCGGCTACACCTTC
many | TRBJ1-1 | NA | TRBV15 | CATSLLGDTEAFF | TGTGCCACCAGCCTTCTTGGGGACACTGAAGCTTTCTTT
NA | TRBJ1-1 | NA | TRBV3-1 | CASSSGTRRTEAFF | TGTGCCAGCAGTTCCGGGACCCGGAGGACTGAAGCTTTCTTT
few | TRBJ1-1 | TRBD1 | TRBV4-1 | CASSRSGTGWTEAFF | TGCGCCAGCAGCCGATCAGGGACAGGGTGGACTGAAGCTTTCTTT
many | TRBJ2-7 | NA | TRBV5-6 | CASSLEGSGQYF | TGTGCCAGCAGCTTGGAAGGGTCCGGGCAGTACTTC
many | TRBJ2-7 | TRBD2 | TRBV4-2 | CASSQERIAGGINYEQYF | TGTGCCAGCAGCCAAGAAAGGATAGCGGGGGGGATAAACTACGAGCAGTACTTC
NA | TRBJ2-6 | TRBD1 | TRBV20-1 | CSAYPGTGGSGANVLTF | TGCAGTGCTTATCCTGGGACAGGGGGCTCTGGGGCCAACGTCCTGACTTTC